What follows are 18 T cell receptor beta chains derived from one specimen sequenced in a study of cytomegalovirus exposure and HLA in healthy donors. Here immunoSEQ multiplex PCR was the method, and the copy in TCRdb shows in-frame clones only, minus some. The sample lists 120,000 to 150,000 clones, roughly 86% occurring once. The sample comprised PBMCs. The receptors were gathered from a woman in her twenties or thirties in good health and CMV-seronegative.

The CDR3 reads CAWSPHRGQAGNTIYF. The CDR3, as DNA: TGTGCCTGGAGTCCCCACAGGGGGCAAGCTGGAAACACCATATATTTT. The V and J genes are TRBV30 and TRBJ1-3; TRBD1 aligns across 9 bases. The V gene's germline CDR1 is GTSNPN and CDR2 SVGIG (reference sequence). This CDR3 comprises 16 residues. V trimming: 2 bases; J trimming: 2 bases; junction bases outside the gene matches: 7. Using reference TRBV30 and TRBJ1-3 for the parts outside the CDR3, the full variable domain is SQTIHQWPATLVQPVGSPLSLECTVEGTSNPNLYWYRQAAGRGLQLLFYSVGIGQISSEVPQNLSASRPQDRQFILSSKKLLLSDSGFYLCAWSPHRGQAGNTIYFGEGSWLTVV.

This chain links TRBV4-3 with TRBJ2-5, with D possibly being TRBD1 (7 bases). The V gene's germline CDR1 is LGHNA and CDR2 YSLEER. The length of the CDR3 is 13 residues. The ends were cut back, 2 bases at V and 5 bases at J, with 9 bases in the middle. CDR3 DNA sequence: TGCGCCAGCAGCCAACAGGGGGGTGAGACCCAGTACTTC. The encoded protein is CASSQQGGETQYF.

CDR3 nucleotide sequence: TGTGCCTTGACAGGGGGTCGTTATTCACCCCTCCACTTT. Protein sequence: CALTGGRYSPLHF. This chain joins TRBV30 and TRBJ1-6, with TRBD1 matching over 9 bases. This CDR3 spans 13 amino acids. Per the germline V gene, CDR1 is GTSNPN and CDR2 is SVGIG (reference sequence). Trimming at V came to 7 bases and at J to 8 bases, leaving 6 bases not matched to a gene. The complete variable domain, with remaining parts taken from reference TRBV30 and TRBJ1-6, reads SQTIHQWPATLVQPVGSPLSLECTVEGTSNPNLYWYRQAAGRGLQLLFYSVGIGQISSEVPQNLSASRPQDRQFILSSKKLLLSDSGFYLCALTGGRYSPLHFGNGTRLTVT.

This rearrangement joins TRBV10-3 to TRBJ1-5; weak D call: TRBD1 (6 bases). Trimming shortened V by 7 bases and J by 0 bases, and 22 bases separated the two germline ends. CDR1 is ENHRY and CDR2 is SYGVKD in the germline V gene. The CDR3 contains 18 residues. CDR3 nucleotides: TGTGCCATCATCGAGGGGGACACCGGTGACCATAGCAATCAGCCCCAGCATTTT. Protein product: CAIIEGDTGDHSNQPQHF.

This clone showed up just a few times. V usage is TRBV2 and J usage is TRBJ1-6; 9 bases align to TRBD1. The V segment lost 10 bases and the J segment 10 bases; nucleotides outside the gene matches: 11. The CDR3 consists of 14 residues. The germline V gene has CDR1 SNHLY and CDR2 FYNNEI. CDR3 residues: CATSGQGKKSPLHF. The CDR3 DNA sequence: TGTGCCACCTCGGGACAGGGAAAGAAATCACCCCTCCACTTT.

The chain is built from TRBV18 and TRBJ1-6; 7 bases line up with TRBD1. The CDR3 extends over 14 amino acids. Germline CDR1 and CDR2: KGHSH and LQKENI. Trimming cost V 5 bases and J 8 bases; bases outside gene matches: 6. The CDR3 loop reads CASSNRGTYSPLHF. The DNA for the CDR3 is TGTGCCAGCTCAAACAGGGGAACCTATTCACCCCTCCACTTT.

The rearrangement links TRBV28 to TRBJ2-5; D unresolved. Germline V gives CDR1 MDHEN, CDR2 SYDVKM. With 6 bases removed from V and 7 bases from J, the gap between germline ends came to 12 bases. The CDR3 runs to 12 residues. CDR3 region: CASSEPHWTQYF. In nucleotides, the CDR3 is TGTGCCAGCAGCGAGCCCCATTGGACCCAGTACTTC.

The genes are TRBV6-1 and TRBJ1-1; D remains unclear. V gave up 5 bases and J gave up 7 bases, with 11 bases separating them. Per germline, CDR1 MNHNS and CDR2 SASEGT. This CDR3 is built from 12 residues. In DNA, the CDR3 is TGTGCCAGCAGTCCCTCGCAGCGTGAAGCTTTCTTT. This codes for CASSPSQREAFF.

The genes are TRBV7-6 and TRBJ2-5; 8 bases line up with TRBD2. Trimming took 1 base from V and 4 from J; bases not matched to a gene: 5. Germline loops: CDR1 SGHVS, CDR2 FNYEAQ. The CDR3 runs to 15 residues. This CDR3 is CASSLGGGHGETQYF. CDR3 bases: TGTGCCAGCAGCTTAGGCGGGGGGCACGGAGAGACCCAGTACTTC.

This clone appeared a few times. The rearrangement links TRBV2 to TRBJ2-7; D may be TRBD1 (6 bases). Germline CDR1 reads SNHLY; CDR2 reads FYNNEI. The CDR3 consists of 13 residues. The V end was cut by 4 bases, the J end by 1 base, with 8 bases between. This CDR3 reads CASSARGSYEQYF. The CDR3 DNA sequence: TGTGCCAGCAGTGCGAGGGGGTCCTACGAGCAGTACTTC.

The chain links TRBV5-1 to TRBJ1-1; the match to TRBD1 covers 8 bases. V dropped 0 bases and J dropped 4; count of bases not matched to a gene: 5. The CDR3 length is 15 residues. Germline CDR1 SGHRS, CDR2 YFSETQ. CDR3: CASSLEGRGPTEAFF. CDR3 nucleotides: TGCGCCAGCAGCTTGGAAGGCAGGGGGCCCACTGAAGCTTTCTTT.

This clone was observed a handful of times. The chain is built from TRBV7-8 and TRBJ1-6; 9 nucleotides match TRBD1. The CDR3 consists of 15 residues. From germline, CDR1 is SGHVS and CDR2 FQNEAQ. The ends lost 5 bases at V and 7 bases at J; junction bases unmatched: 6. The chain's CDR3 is CASSRGTGSNSPLHF. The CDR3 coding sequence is TGTGCCAGCAGCAGAGGGACAGGGAGCAATTCACCCCTCCACTTT.

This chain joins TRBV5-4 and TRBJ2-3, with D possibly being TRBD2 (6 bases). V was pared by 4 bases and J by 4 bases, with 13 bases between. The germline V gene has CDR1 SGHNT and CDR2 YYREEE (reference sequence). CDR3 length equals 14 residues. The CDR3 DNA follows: TGTGCCAGCAGCCTTCAGTGGGGGGCAGATACGCAGTATTTT. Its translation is CASSLQWGADTQYF.

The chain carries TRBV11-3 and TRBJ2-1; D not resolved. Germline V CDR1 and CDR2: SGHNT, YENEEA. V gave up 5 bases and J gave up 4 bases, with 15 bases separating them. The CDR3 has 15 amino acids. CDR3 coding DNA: TGTGCCAGCAGCGCTCGACACCGTGATTACAATGAGCAGTTCTTC. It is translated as CASSARHRDYNEQFF.

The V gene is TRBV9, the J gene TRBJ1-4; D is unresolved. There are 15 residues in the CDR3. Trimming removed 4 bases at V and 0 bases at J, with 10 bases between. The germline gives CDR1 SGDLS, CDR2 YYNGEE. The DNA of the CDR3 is TGTGCCAGCAGCCCTCCGGGGTCAACTAATGAAAAACTGTTTTTT. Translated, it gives CASSPPGSTNEKLFF.

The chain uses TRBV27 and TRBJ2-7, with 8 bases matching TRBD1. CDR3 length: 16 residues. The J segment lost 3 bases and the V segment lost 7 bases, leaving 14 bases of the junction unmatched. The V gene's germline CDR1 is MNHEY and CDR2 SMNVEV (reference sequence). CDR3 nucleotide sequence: TGTGCCAGCAAAAGTGCCGGGACAGGCGAAAACTACGAGCAGTACTTC. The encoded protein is CASKSAGTGENYEQYF.

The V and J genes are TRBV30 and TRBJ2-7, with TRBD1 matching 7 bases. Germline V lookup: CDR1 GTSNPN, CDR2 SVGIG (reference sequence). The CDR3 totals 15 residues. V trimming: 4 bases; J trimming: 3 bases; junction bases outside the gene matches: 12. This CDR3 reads CAWTTGQFGIYEQYF. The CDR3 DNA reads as TGTGCCTGGACCACGGGACAGTTTGGGATCTACGAGCAGTACTTC.

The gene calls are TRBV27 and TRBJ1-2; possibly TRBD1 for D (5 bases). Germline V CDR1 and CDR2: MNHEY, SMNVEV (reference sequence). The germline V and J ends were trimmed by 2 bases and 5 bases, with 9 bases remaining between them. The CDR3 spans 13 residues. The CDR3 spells CASSLGGSYGYTF. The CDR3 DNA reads TGTGCCAGCAGTTTAGGGGGGAGTTATGGCTACACCTTC.